These 13 T cell receptor beta chains were all obtained from the same sample, sequenced in a study of blood T cell repertoires in COVID-19. The repertoire was sequenced with immunoSEQ multiplex PCR; TCRdb's copy has only in-frame clones and lacks some. The data show a few hundred thousand clones, roughly 88% seen once. Sequenced material: peripheral blood. These receptors were taken from a human donor in a cohort sampled during active COVID-19.

The gene calls are TRBV6-4 and TRBJ2-1, with D possibly matching TRBD1 (5 bases). This CDR3 contains 13 residues. In germline, CDR1 is MRHNA, CDR2 SNTAGT. The V and J ends lost 5 bases and 9 bases respectively, with 14 bases between them. The CDR3 sequence is CASSQVGAGEQFF. CDR3 coding DNA: TGTGCCAGCAGTCAGGTTGGGGCTGGTGAGCAGTTCTTC.

This clone was counted a single time. The V call is TRBV6-5, the J call TRBJ2-1, with 10 positions matching TRBD1. Germline V CDR1 and CDR2: MNHEY, SVGAGI. J was trimmed by 7 bases and V by 6 bases; bases with no gene match: 6. CDR3 length equals 14 residues. Here the CDR3 reads CASSGTGVWNEQFF. The CDR3 DNA follows: TGTGCCAGCAGCGGGACAGGGGTTTGGAATGAGCAGTTCTTC.

The J gene is TRBJ1-6, the V gene TRBV18; 8 positions match TRBD1. The CDR3 loop spans 15 amino acids. Unmatched junction bases numbered 6, after V lost 6 bases and J lost 5 bases. Germline CDR1 is KGHSH and CDR2 is LQKENI. CDR3 sequence (DNA): TGTGCCAGCTCCCTTGACAGGGGTGATAATTCACCCCTCCACTTT. Encoded protein: CASSLDRGDNSPLHF.

The J gene is TRBJ2-5, the V gene TRBV4-1; D perhaps matches TRBD2 (5 bases). Germline-derived CDR1 and CDR2 are MGHRA and YSYEKL. This CDR3 is 15 amino acids long. The V and J ends lost 2 bases and 3 bases respectively, with 13 bases between them. The CDR3 sequence: CASSQFERPKETQYF. CDR3 nucleotides: TGCGCCAGCAGCCAATTCGAGCGGCCAAAAGAGACCCAGTACTTC.

The rearrangement joins TRBV7-9 to TRBJ1-5; D possibly corresponds to TRBD1 (6 bases). The CDR3 is made up of 13 amino acids. Germline V gives CDR1 SEHNR, CDR2 FQNEAQ (reference sequence). Deletions cut 5 bases from V and 5 bases from J, with 10 bases between. The CDR3: CASSLSGDQPQHF. The CDR3 nucleotides are TGTGCCAGCAGCCTATCAGGGGATCAGCCCCAGCATTTT.

The chain recombines TRBV15 with TRBJ2-1, with TRBD1 identical over 8 bases. Germline CDR1 LNHNV, CDR2 YYDKDF (reference sequence). CDR3 length: 15 residues. The V gene end was trimmed by 5 bases and the J gene end by 4 bases; junction bases not matched to a gene: 7. The chain's CDR3 is CATSDRTGTYNEQFF. CDR3 nucleotides: TGTGCCACCAGCGATCGGACAGGGACGTACAATGAGCAGTTCTTC.

V and J are TRBV2 and TRBJ2-1; 11 bases line up with TRBD2. The CDR3 is 18 residues long. V trimming: 6 bases; J trimming: 0 bases; junction bases outside the gene matches: 10. Germline CDR1 and CDR2: SNHLY and FYNNEI. CDR3: CASRRTSGSSSSYNEQFF. In DNA form, the CDR3 reads TGTGCCAGCAGAAGGACTAGCGGGTCATCGAGCTCCTACAATGAGCAGTTCTTC.

This clone was found a few times. V and J are TRBV6-2 or TRBV6-3 and TRBJ2-6; 9 nucleotides agree with TRBD1. Germline CDR1 is MNHEY and CDR2 is SVGEGT. The trim removed 5 bases at V and 3 bases at J, leaving 5 bases unmatched. This CDR3 is 16 amino acids long. This CDR3 reads CASSRNRGHGANVLTF. CDR3 nucleotides: TGTGCCAGCAGTAGAAACAGGGGGCATGGGGCCAACGTCCTGACTTTC.

This clone appeared a single time. The rearrangement uses TRBV7-3 and TRBJ2-7; TRBD2 matches at 8 bases. The trim removed 5 bases at V and 3 bases at J, leaving 24 bases unmatched. Germline lookup yields CDR1 SGHTA and CDR2 FQGTGA. CDR3 length equals 20 residues. The CDR3 spells CASSPKGGPSGSAKLYEQYF. In nucleotides, the CDR3 is TGTGCCAGCAGCCCAAAAGGGGGGCCCAGCGGGAGCGCCAAACTCTACGAGCAGTACTTC.

The rearrangement links TRBV4-3 to TRBJ2-7, with a weak D call TRBD2 (6 bases). Germline V gives CDR1 LGHNA, CDR2 YSLEER. This CDR3 region has 14 residues. V gave up 4 bases and J gave up 3 bases, with 13 bases separating them. CDR3 sequence: CASSPGTSFYEQYF. DNA for the CDR3: TGCGCCAGCAGCCCCGGGACTTCCTTCTACGAGCAGTACTTC.

This chain connects TRBV18 to TRBJ1-2; D ambiguous. V was clipped by 2 bases and J by 7 bases, with 8 bases between them. The CDR3 spans 12 residues. Germline CDR1 KGHSH, CDR2 LQKENI. The CDR3 coding sequence is TGTGCCAGCTCACCAGCGGGCGGTGGCTACACCTTC. Protein sequence: CASSPAGGGYTF. Full variable domain (missing parts from reference TRBV18 and TRBJ1-2): NAGVMQNPRHLVRRRGQEARLRCSPMKGHSHVYWYRQLPEEGLKFMVYLQKENIIDESGMPKERFSAEFPKEGPSILRIQQVVRGDSAAYFCASSPAGGGYTFGSGTRLTVV.

The J gene is TRBJ2-7, the V gene TRBV10-3; 7 nucleotides agree with TRBD1. The CDR3 runs 14 residues. The J segment lost 3 bases and the V segment lost 6 bases, leaving 8 bases of the junction unmatched. Germline V lookup: CDR1 ENHRY, CDR2 SYGVKD. Here the CDR3 DNA reads TGTGCCATCAGACCCGGGACAGCAGACTACGAGCAGTACTTC. This sequence encodes CAIRPGTADYEQYF.

The V call is TRBV5-8, the J call TRBJ1-5; 7 nucleotides line up with TRBD1. The junction had 10 bases not matched to a gene; V was cut back by 4 bases and J by 9 bases. This CDR3 comprises 14 residues. Germline values: CDR1 SGHTS, CDR2 YDEGEE. The DNA for the CDR3 is TGTGCCAGCAGCCTAAGACAGGGAGGTATGCCCCAGCATTTT. Protein sequence: CASSLRQGGMPQHF.